A selection of T cell receptor beta chains follows, all from one sample in a study of T cell changes during pregnancy in multiple sclerosis. This table comes from immunoSEQ multiplex PCR, and its TCRdb copy is limited to in-frame clones, with some not included. The table has roughly 75,000 clones, 85% to 95% seen once. Sample: peripheral blood, taken after pregnancy. The source of these receptors is a female donor in good health, enrolled as a control in a pregnancy study. Both conserved end residues are part of each CDR3. A D gene is named only where the DNA matches it firmly. Clone size appears in some rows only: once, few, many, or a class for an expanded clone.

TRBV6-1	TRBD2	TRBJ2-2	.	CASSAGLASNTGELFF	TGTGCCAGCAGTGCGGGACTAGCGAGTAACACCGGGGAGCTGTTTTTT
TRBV5-1	TRBD1	TRBJ2-2	.	CASSLGTATGELFF	TGCGCCAGCAGCCTGGGGACAGCCACCGGGGAGCTGTTTTTT
TRBV2	TRBD2	TRBJ2-5	few	CASTSDLAGKGETQYF	TGTGCCAGCACCTCCGATCTAGCGGGAAAGGGGGAGACCCAGTACTTC
TRBV13	TRBD2	TRBJ2-7	.	CASSPREGLLYEQYF	TGTGCCAGCAGCCCAAGGGAGGGACTCCTCTACGAGCAGTACTTC
TRBV7-6	TRBD2	TRBJ2-3	.	CASSFFPLRLAGDGDTQYF	TGTGCCAGCAGTTTTTTCCCCCTCCGACTAGCGGGAGATGGAGATACGCAGTATTTT
TRBV6-5	.	TRBJ1-1	.	CASSLRQVNTEAFF	TGTGCCAGCAGTTTACGACAGGTTAACACTGAAGCTTTCTTT
TRBV11-2	.	TRBJ1-2	.	CASSPFRGTRFYGYTF	TGTGCCAGCAGCCCCTTTCGGGGTACGAGGTTTTATGGCTACACCTTC
TRBV4-2	TRBD2	TRBJ2-4	.	CASSQEWSAGGLGTGLVNIQYF	TGTGCCAGCAGCCAAGAATGGTCAGCGGGAGGGCTAGGGACTGGGTTGGTTAACATTCAGTACTTC
TRBV7-2	.	TRBJ2-7	.	CASSLDGSEQYF	TGTGCCAGCAGCTTAGACGGGAGCGAGCAGTACTTC
TRBV28	.	TRBJ2-5	.	CASQGPRETQYF	TGTGCCAGCCAGGGCCCCCGGGAGACCCAGTACTTC
TRBV7-9	TRBD2	TRBJ2-5	.	CASSTPGRGDLMQTQYF	TGTGCCAGCAGCACCCCCGGGAGGGGAGACCTCATGCAGACCCAGTACTTC